The 32 T cell receptor beta chains below all came from one sample that was sequenced in a study of beta chain features in type 1 diabetes. As every portion of the isolated RNA was reverse transcribed, the sequencing read expressed TCRB transcripts. The protocol was immunoSEQ multiplex PCR, while the TCRdb copy is restricted to in-frame clones and leaves out a portion. In the table there are roughly 340,000 clones, around an eighth of which are singletons. Findings and limits, study-wide: When Type 1 diabetes patients were examined, their TCRB CDR3s proved moderately but significantly shorter in all four CD4+ subsets.

Which antigens these TCRs recognize remains unknown. The sequencing sample was made of naive CD4+ T cells from blood. The receptors were gathered from a woman in her late teens or twenties with type 1 diabetes.

In the case of this clone: The same CDR3 is also encoded by other DNA sequences in this sample. The chain combines TRBV18 with TRBJ1-5; no firm D call. Germline-derived CDR1 and CDR2 are KGHSH and LQKENI. The CDR3 length is 14 residues. V was clipped by 2 bases and J by 1 base, with 6 bases between them. The CDR3 DNA is TGTGCCAGCTCACCATCCGAGAGCAATCAGCCCCAGCATTTT. This sequence encodes CASSPSESNQPQHF.

The chain combines TRBV25-1 with TRBJ1-5; 10 positions match TRBD1. Trimming removed 8 bases from V and 6 bases from J; junction bases left unmatched: 1. The germline CDR1 and CDR2 sequences are MGHDK and SYGVNS. The CDR3 spans 12 residues. CDR3 nucleotides: TGTGCCAGCGGGACAGGGGTTCAGCCCCAGCATTTT. Protein sequence: CASGTGVQPQHF.

The rearrangement uses TRBV4-3 and TRBJ2-3; D ambiguous. Germline V CDR1 and CDR2: LGHNA, YSLEER. Trimming took off 1 base at V and 2 bases at J, with 13 bases between the two ends. This CDR3 has 16 residues. The chain's CDR3 is CASSQALLIATDTQYF. The CDR3 coding sequence is TGCGCCAGCAGCCAAGCTCTGCTAATCGCCACAGATACGCAGTATTTT.

This clone was counted only a few times. The rearrangement links TRBV15 to TRBJ1-4; TRBD1 might be the D (5 bases). The V end was cut by 1 base, the J end by 3 bases, with 18 bases between. This CDR3 region has 18 residues. The germline V gene has CDR1 LNHNV and CDR2 YYDKDF (reference sequence). CDR3 nucleotide sequence: TGTGCCACCAGCAGAGTGGCAGGGAAGAAGATGCCTAATGAAAAACTGTTTTTT. Translated: CATSRVAGKKMPNEKLFF. The variable domain in full, completed from reference TRBV15 and TRBJ1-4, reads DAMVIQNPRYQVTQFGKPVTLSCSQTLNHNVMYWYQQKSSQAPKLLFHYYDKDFNNEADTPDNFQSRRPNTSFCFLDIRSPGLGDTAMYLCATSRVAGKKMPNEKLFFGSGTQLSVL.

The table lists this clone with a few counts. V and J are TRBV7-2 and TRBJ1-1; D call uncertain. The CDR3 is 13 residues long. The V end lost 4 bases, the J end lost 7 bases, and 13 bases lay between the germline ends. Germline V gives CDR1 SGHTA, CDR2 FQGNSA. CDR3 DNA sequence: TGTGCCAGCAGCTCAGCCTCATACAGTGAAGCTTTCTTT. Protein: CASSSASYSEAFF.

J is TRBJ1-5 and V is TRBV30; no definite D call. The CDR3 is 13 residues long. Germline assignment: CDR1 GTSNPN and CDR2 SVGIG (reference sequence). V was pared by 2 bases and J by 4 bases, with 9 bases between. CDR3 DNA: TGTGCCTGGAGTTGGGCAGAAAATCAGCCCCAGCATTTT. It translates to CAWSWAENQPQHF. The complete variable domain, with remaining parts taken from reference TRBV30 and TRBJ1-5, reads SQTIHQWPATLVQPVGSPLSLECTVEGTSNPNLYWYRQAAGRGLQLLFYSVGIGQISSEVPQNLSASRPQDRQFILSSKKLLLSDSGFYLCAWSWAENQPQHFGDGTRLSIL.

DNA of the CDR3: TGTGCCAGCAGACTCAACCGGGACAAGAACACTGAAGCTTTCTTT. Its translation is CASRLNRDKNTEAFF. The V and J genes are TRBV11-2 and TRBJ1-1; TRBD1 might be the D (6 bases). CDR3 length equals 15 residues. Germline CDR1 is SGHAT and CDR2 is FQNNGV. With 6 bases removed from V and 1 base from J, the gap between germline ends came to 15 bases.

Points on this clone: In the same sample, other DNA sequences code for this CDR3. The V and J genes are TRBV5-1 and TRBJ2-1; 7 bases fit TRBD2. Looked up from germline, CDR1 is SGHRS and CDR2 is YFSETQ. This CDR3 is built from 15 residues. The V and J ends lost 0 bases and 0 bases, in that order; junction bases with no gene match: 0. This CDR3 reads CASSLGGSSYNEQFF. The CDR3 DNA follows: TGCGCCAGCAGCTTGGGCGGGAGCTCCTACAATGAGCAGTTCTTC.

The chain carries TRBV30 and TRBJ2-3; 7 nucleotides match TRBD2. CDR1 GTSNPN and CDR2 SVGIG come from the germline V gene (reference sequence). Germline trimming cut 4 bases from V and 1 base from J; bases unmatched to any gene: 5. This CDR3 is built from 14 residues. The CDR3 nucleotides read TGTGCCTGGACGGCGGCGGGGGGCACAGATACGCAGTATTTT. Translated: CAWTAAGGTDTQYF.

This clone has just a few counts. The rearrangement joins TRBV27 to TRBJ1-2, with a tentative D call TRBD1 (6 bases). CDR3 length: 14 amino acids. V was pared by 5 bases and J by 2 bases, with 12 bases between. The germline CDR1 and CDR2 sequences are MNHEY and SMNVEV (reference sequence). The CDR3 DNA reads as TGTGCCAGCAGTGCACCCGGGACAAACTATGGCTACACCTTC. Protein product: CASSAPGTNYGYTF.

The V call is TRBV19, the J call TRBJ1-2; D remains ambiguous. The V gene lost 5 bases and the J gene lost 1 base, with 11 bases spanning the gap. Germline-derived CDR1 and CDR2 are LNHDA and SQIVND (reference sequence). The CDR3 spans 14 residues. DNA for the CDR3: TGTGCCAGTAGTCTCCCTACCCGTAACTATGGCTACACCTTC. Translating it yields CASSLPTRNYGYTF.

The V gene is TRBV19, the J gene TRBJ2-7, with 10 positions matching TRBD1. CDR1 and CDR2 (germline): LNHDA, SQIVND (reference sequence). The ends lost 5 bases at V and 6 bases at J; junction bases unmatched: 10. The CDR3 loop spans 15 amino acids. This chain's CDR3 is CASSSLGTGDGEQYF. The CDR3 DNA sequence: TGTGCCAGTAGTTCGCTCGGGACAGGGGATGGCGAGCAGTACTTC.

The table lists this clone with a few counts. The chain has TRBV5-1 and TRBJ1-2, with TRBD1 matching over 7 bases. V dropped 7 bases and J dropped 6; count of bases not matched to a gene: 6. The CDR3 covers 12 residues. CDR1 is SGHRS, CDR2 YFSETQ, per germline. The CDR3 region is CASRQGSNGYTF. The DNA of the CDR3 is TGCGCCAGCCGACAGGGTTCGAATGGCTACACCTTC.

This clone was seen only a few times. The V call is TRBV7-9, the J call TRBJ2-6; TRBD1 agrees at 7 bases. The CDR3 loop spans 16 amino acids. V shed 5 bases and J 1 base; nucleotides not matched to a gene: 5. Germline CDR1 is SEHNR and CDR2 is FQNEAQ (reference sequence). DNA of the CDR3: TGTGCCAGCAGCGGACTCAGGGGGTCTGGGGCCAACGTCCTGACTTTC. It is translated as CASSGLRGSGANVLTF. The full variable domain, completed using reference TRBV7-9 and TRBJ2-6, is DTGVSQNPRHKITKRGQNVTFRCDPISEHNRLYWYRQTLGQGPEFLTYFQNEAQLEKSRLLSDRFSAERPKGSFSTLEIQRTEQGDSAMYLCASSGLRGSGANVLTFGAGSRLTVL.

V and J are TRBV29-1 and TRBJ1-1; 7 bases fit TRBD1. Germline loops: CDR1 SQVTM, CDR2 ANQGSEA. J lost 0 bases, V lost 5 bases, and 9 bases had no gene match. The CDR3 totals 15 residues. The CDR3 region has the DNA TGCAGCGTTTCCGAGGGACAGTTGATGAACACTGAAGCTTTCTTT. It specifies CSVSEGQLMNTEAFF.

In this sample, this clone turned up a few times. The CDR3 DNA is TGCGCCAGCAGCTTTTCTAGCGGGGGATACAATGAGCAGTTCTTC. This translates into CASSFSSGGYNEQFF. This chain connects TRBV5-1 to TRBJ2-1; 10 nucleotides align to TRBD2. V was clipped by 2 bases and J by 4 bases; unmatched bases: 3. There are 15 residues in the CDR3. The V gene's germline CDR1 is SGHRS and CDR2 YFSETQ.

This chain connects TRBV2 to TRBJ2-1; 12 positions match TRBD2. The CDR3 is made up of 15 amino acids. After removal of 6 bases from V and 1 base from J, the junction contained 1 base not matched to a gene. Germline V gene lookup returns CDR1 SNHLY and CDR2 FYNNEI. The CDR3 is CASSGLAGSYNEQFF. CDR3 DNA sequence: TGTGCCAGCAGCGGACTAGCGGGGTCCTACAATGAGCAGTTCTTC.

V gene TRBV27 combines with J gene TRBJ2-7; TRBD2 might be the D (6 bases). Germline assignment: CDR1 MNHEY and CDR2 SMNVEV (reference sequence). Trimming took off 6 bases at V and 3 bases at J, with 18 bases between the two ends. CDR3 length: 15 amino acids. CDR3 DNA: TGTGCCAGCAGCCTCGGGGGTCTCCTCGTCTACGAGCAGTACTTC. Translating it yields CASSLGGLLVYEQYF.

The rearrangement links TRBV4-1 to TRBJ1-5; D is perhaps TRBD1 (6 bases). The CDR3 extends over 16 amino acids. V shed 4 bases and J shed 0 bases, with 13 bases lying between them. CDR1 MGHRA and CDR2 YSYEKL come from the germline V gene. The CDR3 coding sequence is TGCGCCAGCAGCCCACGGACAGCTTATAGCAATCAGCCCCAGCATTTT. Its translation: CASSPRTAYSNQPQHF.

The rearrangement joins TRBV11-1 to TRBJ2-7; the D gene is possibly TRBD1 (6 bases). Germline values: CDR1 SGHAT, CDR2 FQDESV (reference sequence). There are 16 residues in the CDR3. Trimming removed 2 bases from V and 1 base from J, with 15 bases in between. The CDR3 nucleotides are TGTGCCAGCAGCTTATTAGGTCTACAGGGATCCTACGAGCAGTACTTC. Translating it yields CASSLLGLQGSYEQYF.

This clone has just a few counts. The chain links TRBV7-2 to TRBJ2-5; 13 bases are a match to TRBD2. Trimming at V came to 4 bases and at J to 4 bases, leaving 6 bases not matched to a gene. There are 16 residues in the CDR3. CDR1 is SGHTA, CDR2 FQGNSA, per germline. The CDR3 reads CASSSTSGRRRETQYF. CDR3 nucleotide sequence: TGTGCCAGCAGCTCGACTAGCGGGAGGCGTAGAGAGACCCAGTACTTC.

The V call is TRBV9, the J call TRBJ2-2; the D gene is possibly TRBD1 (6 bases). Germline CDR1 is SGDLS and CDR2 is YYNGEE. The CDR3 is 16 amino acids. The germline V and J ends were trimmed by 3 bases and 0 bases, with 12 bases remaining between them. The CDR3: CASSAPGHSNTGELFF. Written as DNA, the CDR3 is TGTGCCAGCAGCGCTCCGGGACATTCGAACACCGGGGAGCTGTTTTTT.

This rearrangement joins TRBV10-3 to TRBJ2-1; 14 nucleotides match TRBD2. Per the germline V gene, CDR1 is ENHRY and CDR2 is SYGVKD. The CDR3 loop spans 15 amino acids. J gave up 4 bases and V 8 bases, and 4 bases lay outside the gene matches. Here the CDR3 DNA reads TGTGCCATCGGGACTAGCGGGGGAGTATACAATGAGCAGTTCTTC. Translated, it gives CAIGTSGGVYNEQFF.

This clone has a handful of counts. The chain combines TRBV15 with TRBJ2-1; 10 nucleotides line up with TRBD2. With 0 bases clipped from V and 5 bases from J, the junction kept 4 bases outside the gene matches. The CDR3 is 16 residues long. The V gene's germline CDR1 is LNHNV and CDR2 YYDKDF (reference sequence). The CDR3, as DNA: TGTGCCACCAGCAGAGAAACTAGCGGGGCCCACAATGAGCAGTTCTTC. Translation gives CATSRETSGAHNEQFF.

Only a few counts were recorded for this clone. This chain links TRBV11-2 with TRBJ1-1; no definite D call. CDR1 is SGHAT, CDR2 FQNNGV, per germline. The CDR3 has 13 residues. The V end was cut by 4 bases, the J end by 5 bases, with 11 bases between. CDR3 nucleotides: TGTGCCAGCAGCTGGGCAACAGAGACTGAAGCTTTCTTT. Its protein is CASSWATETEAFF.

The chain is built from TRBV7-9 and TRBJ2-1, with 9 bases aligning to TRBD1. The CDR3 totals 15 residues. Per germline, CDR1 SEHNR and CDR2 FQNEAQ (reference sequence). Trimming cost V 5 bases and J 4 bases; bases outside gene matches: 6. Here the CDR3 reads CASSRGQGGYNEQFF. Written as DNA, the CDR3 is TGTGCCAGCAGCAGGGGACAGGGTGGATACAATGAGCAGTTCTTC.

This clone was seen only a few times. The chain has TRBV5-1 and TRBJ2-1; 9 bases align to TRBD2. Per the germline V gene, CDR1 is SGHRS and CDR2 is YFSETQ. This CDR3 comprises 17 residues. The V gene end was trimmed by 5 bases and the J gene end by 6 bases; junction bases not matched to a gene: 15. The CDR3 here is CASRGLAGGGAGNEQFF. For the CDR3, the DNA is TGCGCCAGCAGAGGTTTGGCGGGCGGGGGGGCCGGCAATGAGCAGTTCTTC.

The J gene is TRBJ1-2, the V gene TRBV27; 10 nucleotides align to TRBD1. CDR1 is MNHEY, CDR2 SMNVEV, per germline (reference sequence). The CDR3 consists of 14 residues. The J segment lost 4 bases and the V segment lost 5 bases, leaving 4 bases of the junction unmatched. The CDR3 DNA reads as TGTGCCAGCAGTCCCGGGACAGGGGCCTATGGCTACACCTTC. Encoded protein: CASSPGTGAYGYTF.

This clone was recorded a few times. The rearrangement links TRBV6-5 to TRBJ1-2; D is uncertain. This CDR3 has 14 residues. The V gene's germline CDR1 is MNHEY and CDR2 SVGAGI. V shed 0 bases and J shed 5 bases, with 10 bases lying between them. The CDR3 nucleotides read TGTGCCAGCAGTTACTCGACCGTCGGGTATGGCTACACCTTC. This translates into CASSYSTVGYGYTF.

This clone was counted between two and nine times. The J gene is TRBJ2-3, the V gene TRBV9, with TRBD1 as a possible D gene (6 bases). CDR1 SGDLS and CDR2 YYNGEE come from the germline V gene. Trimming cost V 0 bases and J 2 bases, with 7 bases left between them. The CDR3 loop spans 14 amino acids. CDR3 residues: CASSVDRDTDTQYF. CDR3 nucleotide sequence: TGTGCCAGCAGCGTAGACAGGGACACAGATACGCAGTATTTT.

The gene calls are TRBV29-1 and TRBJ1-1; no clear D. The V end lost 6 bases, the J end lost 11 bases, and 16 bases lay between the germline ends. Germline-derived CDR1 and CDR2 are SQVTM and ANQGSEA. The CDR3 totals 11 residues. This CDR3 is CSVGDGTGAFF. The CDR3 DNA reads as TGCAGCGTGGGAGACGGAACCGGGGCTTTCTTT.

The sample holds a few counts of this clone. This chain joins TRBV13 and TRBJ1-4; 8 bases agree with TRBD1. V shed 5 bases, J shed 2 bases, and the junction held 1 base outside the gene matches. The CDR3 is 14 amino acids. Germline lookup yields CDR1 PRHDT and CDR2 FYEKMQ (reference sequence). The CDR3 protein is CASSRQGTNEKLFF. The CDR3 DNA sequence: TGTGCCAGCAGCAGACAGGGGACTAATGAAAAACTGTTTTTT.